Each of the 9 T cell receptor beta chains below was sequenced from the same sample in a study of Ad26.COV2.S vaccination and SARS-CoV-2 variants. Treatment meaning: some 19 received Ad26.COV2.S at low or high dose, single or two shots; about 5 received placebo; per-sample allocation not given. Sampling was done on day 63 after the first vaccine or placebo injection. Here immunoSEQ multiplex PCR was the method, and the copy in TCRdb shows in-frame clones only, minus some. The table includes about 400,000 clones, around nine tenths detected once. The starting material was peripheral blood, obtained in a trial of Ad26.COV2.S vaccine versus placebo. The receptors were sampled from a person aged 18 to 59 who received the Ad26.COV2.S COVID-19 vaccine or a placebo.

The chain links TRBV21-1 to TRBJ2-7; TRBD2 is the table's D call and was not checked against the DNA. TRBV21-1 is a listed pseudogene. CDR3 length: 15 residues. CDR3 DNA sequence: TGTGCCAGCAGCGCACTAGCGGGAGAGGCCTACGAGCAGTACTTC. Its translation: CASSALAGEAYEQYF.

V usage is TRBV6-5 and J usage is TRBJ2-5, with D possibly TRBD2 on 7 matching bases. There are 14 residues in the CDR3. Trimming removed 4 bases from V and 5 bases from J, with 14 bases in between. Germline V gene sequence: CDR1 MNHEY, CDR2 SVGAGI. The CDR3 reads CASSSVGGGETQYF. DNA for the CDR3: TGTGCCAGCAGTTCTGTGGGAGGGGGGGAGACCCAGTACTTC.

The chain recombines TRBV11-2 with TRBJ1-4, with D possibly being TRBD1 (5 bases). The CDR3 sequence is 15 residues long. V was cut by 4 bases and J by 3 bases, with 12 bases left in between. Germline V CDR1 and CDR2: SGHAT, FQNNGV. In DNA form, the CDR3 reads TGTGCCAGCAGCTCCCTACAGGCCTCTAATGAAAAACTGTTTTTT. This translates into CASSSLQASNEKLFF.

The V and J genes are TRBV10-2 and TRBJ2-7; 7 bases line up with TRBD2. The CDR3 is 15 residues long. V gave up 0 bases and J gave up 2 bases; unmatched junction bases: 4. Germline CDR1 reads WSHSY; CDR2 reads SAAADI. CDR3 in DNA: TGCGCCAGCAGTGAGTCGGGGGGGTTCACCTACGAGCAGTACTTC. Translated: CASSESGGFTYEQYF.

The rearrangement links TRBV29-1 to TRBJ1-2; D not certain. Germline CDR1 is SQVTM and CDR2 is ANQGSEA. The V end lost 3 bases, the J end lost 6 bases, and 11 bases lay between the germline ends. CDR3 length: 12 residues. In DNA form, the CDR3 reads TGCAGCGTTGACTCCAGGATCCATGGCTACACCTTC. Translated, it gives CSVDSRIHGYTF. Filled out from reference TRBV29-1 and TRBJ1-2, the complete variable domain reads SAVISQKPSRDICQRGTSLTIQCQVDSQVTMMFWYRQQPGQSLTLIATANQGSEATYESGFVIDKFPISRPNLTFSTLTVSNMSPEDSSIYLCSVDSRIHGYTFGSGTRLTVV.

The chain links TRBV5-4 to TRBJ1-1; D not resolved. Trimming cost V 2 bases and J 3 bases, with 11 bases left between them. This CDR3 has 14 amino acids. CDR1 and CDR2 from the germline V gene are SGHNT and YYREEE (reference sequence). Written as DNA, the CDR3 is TGTGCCAGCAGCTTAGTGGGCGAGGACACTGAAGCTTTCTTT. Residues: CASSLVGEDTEAFF.

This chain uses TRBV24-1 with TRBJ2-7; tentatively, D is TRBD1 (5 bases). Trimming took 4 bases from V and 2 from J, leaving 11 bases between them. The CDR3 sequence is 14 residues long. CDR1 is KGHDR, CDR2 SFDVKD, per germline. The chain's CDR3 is CATSDTRVPYEQYF. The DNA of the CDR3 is TGTGCCACCAGTGACACCAGGGTCCCCTACGAGCAGTACTTC.

This CDR3 reads CASSSTPAIETQHF. DNA of the CDR3: TGTGCCAGCAGCTCGACACCAGCCATCGAGACCCAGCATTTT. This chain connects TRBV7-9 to TRBJ1-5; D not certain. The germline V gene has CDR1 SEHNR and CDR2 FQNEAQ (reference sequence). The CDR3 length is 14 residues. Between the trimmed V and J ends, which lost 4 bases and 11 bases, there was a span of 18 bases.

CDR3 DNA sequence: TGCAGTGCTAGTGTCGAGGGCGAAAAACTGTTTTTT. It translates to CSASVEGEKLFF. The chain is built from TRBV20-1 and TRBJ1-4; D unclear. V lost 3 bases, J lost 8 bases, and 10 bases lay in between. Germline V gives CDR1 DFQATT, CDR2 SNEGSKA (reference sequence). The length of the CDR3 is 12 residues.